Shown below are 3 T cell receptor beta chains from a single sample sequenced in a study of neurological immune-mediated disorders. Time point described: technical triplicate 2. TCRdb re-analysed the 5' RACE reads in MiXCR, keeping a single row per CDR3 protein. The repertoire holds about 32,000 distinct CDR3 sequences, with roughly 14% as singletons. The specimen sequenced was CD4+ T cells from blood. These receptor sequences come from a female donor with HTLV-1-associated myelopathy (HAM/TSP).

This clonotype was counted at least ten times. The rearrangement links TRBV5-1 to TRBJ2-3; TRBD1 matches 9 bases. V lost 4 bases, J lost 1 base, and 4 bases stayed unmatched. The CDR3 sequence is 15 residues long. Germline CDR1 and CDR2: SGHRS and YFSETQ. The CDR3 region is CASSLRDRGTDTQYF. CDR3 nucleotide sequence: TGCGCCAGCAGCCTCCGGGACAGGGGCACAGATACGCAGTATTTT.

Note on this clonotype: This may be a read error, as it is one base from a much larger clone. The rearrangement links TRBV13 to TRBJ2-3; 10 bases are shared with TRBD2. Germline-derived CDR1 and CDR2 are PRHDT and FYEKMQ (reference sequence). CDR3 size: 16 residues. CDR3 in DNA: TGTGCCAGCAGCCCCCGCAGCGGGGGGGCTTCAGATAAGCAGTATTTT. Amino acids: CASSPRSGGASDKQYF.

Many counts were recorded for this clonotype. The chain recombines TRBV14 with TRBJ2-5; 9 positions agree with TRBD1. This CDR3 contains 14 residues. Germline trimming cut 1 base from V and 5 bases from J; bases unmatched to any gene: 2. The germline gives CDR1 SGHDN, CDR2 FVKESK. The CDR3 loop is CASSQADRGETQYF. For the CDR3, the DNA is TGTGCCAGCAGCCAAGCGGACAGGGGTGAGACCCAGTACTTC.